This T cell receptor (beta chain) was found in a study of blood T cell repertoires in COVID-19. Clones were read by immunoSEQ multiplex PCR, and TCRdb kept only the in-frame ones, dropping some. Of some 210,000 clones in the sample, more than 75% were seen once. Trimming cost V 3 bases and J 8 bases; bases outside gene matches: 11. The CDR3 extends over 14 amino acids. The germline V gene has CDR1 SQVTM and CDR2 ANQGSEA. The receptor comes from a man between 25 and 39 years old with acute COVID-19. Sequencing was performed on PBMCs or T cells enriched from blood (not recorded which). This chain links TRBV29-1 with TRBJ1-2; 8 bases line up with TRBD1. The chain's CDR3 is CSVDSAGGGKGYTF. CDR3 nucleotide sequence: TGCAGCGTTGATTCTGCAGGGGGCGGAAAGGGCTACACCTTC. Complete variable domain (other parts from reference TRBV29-1 and TRBJ1-2): SAVISQKPSRDICQRGTSLTIQCQVDSQVTMMFWYRQQPGQSLTLIATANQGSEATYESGFVIDKFPISRPNLTFSTLTVSNMSPEDSSIYLCSVDSAGGGKGYTFGSGTRLTVV.